A selection of T cell receptor beta chains follows, all from one sample in a study of T cells in Graves' hyperthyroidism and ophthalmopathy. TCRdb independently ran MiXCR on the multiplex PCR reads; one entry per CDR3 protein. The sample consists of roughly 400,000 distinct CDR3 sequences, 15% to 18% of them appearing once. Sequenced: blood. These TCRs come from a woman younger than 35 with Graves' hyperthyroidism that later progressed to Graves' ophthalmopathy. Each CDR3 is given with its conserved first and last residue. Each record gives: CDR3 protein, J gene, V gene.

CDR3aa: CASSAGTSGRATVTQYF
j_gene: TRBJ2-3
v_gene: TRBV6-1

CDR3aa: CASRGLAGNDEQYF
j_gene: TRBJ2-7
v_gene: TRBV28

CDR3aa: CASSELATAKNIQYF
j_gene: TRBJ2-4
v_gene: TRBV2

CDR3aa: CASSLFLRDRGLRTQYF
j_gene: TRBJ2-3
v_gene: TRBV27

CDR3aa: CASSYSLGAGELFF
j_gene: TRBJ2-2
v_gene: TRBV6-2/TRBV6-3

CDR3aa: CASSHAGLARYQETQYF
j_gene: TRBJ2-5
v_gene: TRBV3-1

CDR3aa: CASSEVRGKGSPLHF
j_gene: TRBJ1-6
v_gene: TRBV2

CDR3aa: CASSLSIGTTYEQYF
j_gene: TRBJ2-7
v_gene: TRBV27

CDR3aa: CASSPSSGGSSYEQYF
j_gene: TRBJ2-7
v_gene: TRBV18

CDR3aa: CASSFGASGERETQYF
j_gene: TRBJ2-5
v_gene: TRBV28

CDR3aa: CTIQDNEQFF
j_gene: TRBJ2-1
v_gene: TRBV30

CDR3aa: CASAGGPHPDTQYF
j_gene: TRBJ2-3
v_gene: TRBV18

CDR3aa: CASSLSFPGTVKNQPQHF
j_gene: TRBJ1-5
v_gene: TRBV7-9

CDR3aa: CASRSLAGGNNEQFF
j_gene: TRBJ2-1
v_gene: TRBV12-3/TRBV12-4

CDR3aa: CATSRGIGNTGELFF
j_gene: TRBJ2-2
v_gene: TRBV15

CDR3aa: CASSWAGTGSDYTF
j_gene: TRBJ1-2
v_gene: TRBV28

CDR3aa: CASSPGLARTDTQYF
j_gene: TRBJ2-3
v_gene: TRBV12-3/TRBV12-4

CDR3aa: CASSLWAVKHTDTQYF
j_gene: TRBJ2-3
v_gene: TRBV12-3/TRBV12-4

CDR3aa: CSAPGWTSGNGGKTQYF
j_gene: TRBJ2-5
v_gene: TRBV20-1

CDR3aa: CASSPPPARTDTQYF
j_gene: TRBJ2-3
v_gene: TRBV11-2

CDR3aa: CASSPTEGYEQYF
j_gene: TRBJ2-7
v_gene: TRBV5-1

CDR3aa: CASTKTVSSYGYTF
j_gene: TRBJ1-2
v_gene: TRBV6-1

CDR3aa: CASSLPVMKAGELFF
j_gene: TRBJ2-2
v_gene: TRBV5-5

CDR3aa: CASSTLAGGPGQETQYF
j_gene: TRBJ2-5
v_gene: TRBV2

CDR3aa: CASSLGGTGNYGYTF
j_gene: TRBJ1-2
v_gene: TRBV28

CDR3aa: CASSFGDSNQPQHF
j_gene: TRBJ1-5
v_gene: TRBV28

CDR3aa: CASSPGRFSGANVLTF
j_gene: TRBJ2-6
v_gene: TRBV11-2

CDR3aa: CASSSDRDQTQYF
j_gene: TRBJ2-5
v_gene: TRBV2

CDR3aa: CASSRLAENTEAFF
j_gene: TRBJ1-1
v_gene: TRBV5-1

CDR3aa: CASSLVLAGGSYEQYF
j_gene: TRBJ2-7
v_gene: TRBV12-3/TRBV12-4

CDR3aa: CASSMDNGSNQPQHF
j_gene: TRBJ1-5
v_gene: TRBV19

CDR3aa: CASSLTGIFTGELFF
j_gene: TRBJ2-2
v_gene: TRBV3-1

CDR3aa: CASSSDRGAYNEQFF
j_gene: TRBJ2-1
v_gene: TRBV27

CDR3aa: CASSSMDTTEAFF
j_gene: TRBJ1-1
v_gene: TRBV28

CDR3aa: CASSLVGLAGVGETQYF
j_gene: TRBJ2-5
v_gene: TRBV13

CDR3aa: CASSEVGGRAGNEQFF
j_gene: TRBJ2-1
v_gene: TRBV2

CDR3aa: CASTLGGRYEQYF
j_gene: TRBJ2-7
v_gene: TRBV28

CDR3aa: CASSDGSGSYNEQFF
j_gene: TRBJ2-1
v_gene: TRBV12-3/TRBV12-4

CDR3aa: CASRPGGQYF
j_gene: TRBJ2-3
v_gene: TRBV2

CDR3aa: CAISESNVEQYF
j_gene: TRBJ2-7
v_gene: TRBV10-3

CDR3aa: CASSPGQTWAGYTF
j_gene: TRBJ1-2
v_gene: TRBV28

CDR3aa: CASSPDRTTNEKLFF
j_gene: TRBJ1-4
v_gene: TRBV13

CDR3aa: CASSLRGREFANEKLFF
j_gene: TRBJ1-4
v_gene: TRBV7-9

CDR3aa: CASSLTGGAETQYF
j_gene: TRBJ2-5
v_gene: TRBV7-9

CDR3aa: CASSHTTGGGQPQHF
j_gene: TRBJ1-5
v_gene: TRBV19